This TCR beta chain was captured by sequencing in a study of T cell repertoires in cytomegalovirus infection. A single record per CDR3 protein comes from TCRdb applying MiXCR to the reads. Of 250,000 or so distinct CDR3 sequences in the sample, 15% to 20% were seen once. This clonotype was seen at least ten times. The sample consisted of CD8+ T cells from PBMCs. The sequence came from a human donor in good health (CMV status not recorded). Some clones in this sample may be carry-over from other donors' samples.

The CDR3 here is CASSQDAGIDEKLFF. For the CDR3, the DNA is TGTGCCAGCAGCCAAGATGCAGGGATTGATGAAAAACTGTTTTTT. The J gene is TRBJ1-4, the V gene TRBV14, with D perhaps matching TRBD1 (5 bases). The V gene's germline CDR1 is SGHDN and CDR2 FVKESK. V lost 0 bases, J lost 6 bases, and 11 bases lay in between. The CDR3 spans 15 residues.